The present entry profiles one T cell receptor beta chain with its context. The CDR3 contains 17 residues. Trimming removed 0 bases from V and 1 base from J, with 13 bases in between. Per germline, CDR1 KGHSY and CDR2 FQNENV. RNA transcripts gave rise to amplified TCR beta CDR3 regions. TCR CDR3 regions were first amplified by RT-PCR with HTBI primers. Via MiXCR, TCRdb re-called the multiplex PCR reads, giving one row per CDR3 protein. In the table there are hundreds of thousands of distinct CDR3 sequences, roughly 46% of which are singletons. The sample originates from a study of T cells in Graves' hyperthyroidism and ophthalmopathy.

The receptor was isolated from an adult man with Graves' disease, either hyperthyroidism or ophthalmopathy (not recorded which). The sequenced sample consisted of peripheral blood or thyroid tissue (not recorded which). The chain is built from TRBV16 and TRBJ1-5, with D maybe TRBD1 (5 bases). DNA of the CDR3: TGTGCCAGCAGCCAATCTGTAGGGACCGTAAGCAATCAGCCCCAGCATTTT. It encodes CASSQSVGTVSNQPQHF.